What follows is one T cell receptor (beta chain) and its context. The CDR3 has 16 residues. Germline V gene lookup returns CDR1 ENHRY and CDR2 SYGVKD. Trimming removed 2 bases from V and 3 bases from J, with 14 bases in between. The PCR was carried out with 60 Vbeta primers and 13 Jbeta primers. Libraries were prepared by immunoSEQ multiplex PCR; TCRdb keeps only in-frame clonotypes and omits some of them. The profile covers about 130,000 clones, with approximately 83% appearing a single time and 3% to 3.5% taken by the ten largest. This record belongs to a study of cytomegalovirus exposure and HLA in healthy donors.

The chain carries TRBV10-3 and TRBJ1-5; D might be TRBD1 (5 bases). The receptor's source is a man aged 40-49 years in good health and CMV-seronegative. The sample taken for sequencing was PBMCs. This CDR3 is CAISEAQGAYNQPQHF. The CDR3 DNA is TGTGCCATCAGTGAGGCCCAAGGGGCATACAATCAGCCCCAGCATTTT.